The 19 T cell receptor beta chains listed next were all sequenced from one sample in a study of Graves' ophthalmopathy and Graves' hyperthyroidism. Amplification of the TCR beta CDR3 regions used RNA transcripts (as template). Following a first-round RT-PCR that used HTBI primers, a second-round multiplex PCR was carried out. TCRdb fed the multiplex PCR reads into MiXCR, producing one record per CDR3 protein. The sample carries over 450,000 distinct CDR3 sequences, roughly 14% recorded once. Material for sequencing was blood. The source of these receptors is a woman aged 25 to 45 with Graves' ophthalmopathy.

The rearrangement joins TRBV5-1 to TRBJ1-1; D uncertain. In germline, CDR1 is SGHRS, CDR2 YFSETQ. The CDR3 has 16 amino acids. Trimming removed 4 bases from V and 0 bases from J, with 16 bases in between. The CDR3 DNA follows: TGCGCCAGCAGCCCCACCGAGGGTTCACTGAACACTGAAGCTTTCTTT. Its translation is CASSPTEGSLNTEAFF. Based on the CDR3 plus reference TRBV5-1 and TRBJ1-1, the full variable domain is KAGVTQTPRYLIKTRGQQVTLSCSPISGHRSVSWYQQTPGQGLQFLFEYFSETQRNKGNFPGRFSGRQFSNSRSEMNVSTLELGDSALYLCASSPTEGSLNTEAFFGQGTRLTVV.

This clonotype came up many times. This chain uses TRBV12-3 or TRBV12-4 with TRBJ2-5, with TRBD1 matching 8 bases. The CDR3 has 16 residues. Trimming removed 6 bases from V and 2 bases from J; junction bases left unmatched: 11. CDR3 sequence (DNA): TGTGCCAGCAGCCGAGGAATCGGACAGGGACAAGAGACCCAGTACTTC. It specifies CASSRGIGQGQETQYF.

This clonotype was picked up many times. The genes are TRBV2 and TRBJ1-2, with a weak D call TRBD1 (5 bases). This CDR3 comprises 12 residues. The germline gives CDR1 SNHLY, CDR2 FYNNEI. The ends were cut back, 4 bases at V and 7 bases at J, with 10 bases in the middle. CDR3: CASSGWGPGYTF. Here the CDR3 DNA reads TGTGCCAGCAGTGGGTGGGGCCCTGGCTACACCTTC.

This clonotype has a count of ten or more. This clone may be a read error of a much larger clone one base away. The rearrangement uses TRBV12-3 or TRBV12-4 and TRBJ1-5; 8 nucleotides align to TRBD1. V was clipped by 6 bases and J by 3 bases; unmatched bases: 4. The CDR3 has 14 amino acids. The CDR3 DNA reads as TGTGCCAGCAGCCCGGACAGGGCCAATCAGCCCCAGCATTTT. Its protein product is CASSPDRANQPQHF.

Points on this clonotype: The junction does not match germline at one end; this may be a read error. V usage is TRBV6-4 and J usage is TRBJ1-5; D remains ambiguous. Germline lookup yields CDR1 MRHNA and CDR2 SNTAGT. This CDR3 comprises 15 residues. CDR3 nucleotide sequence: TGTGCCAGCAGTAAGACGTATGCGGGCAATCAGCCGCAGCATTTT. Its translation: CASSKTYAGNQPQHF.

The chain couples TRBV20-1 to TRBJ1-5; 9 bases are a match to TRBD1. Germline V gives CDR1 DFQATT, CDR2 SNEGSKA (reference sequence). The J segment lost 3 bases and the V segment lost 6 bases, leaving 6 bases of the junction unmatched. CDR3 length equals 14 residues. The CDR3, as DNA: TGCAGTGCCAATGACAGGGGGAACAATCAGCCCCAGCATTTT. Encoded protein: CSANDRGNNQPQHF.

Comment on this clonotype: A read error may be the cause here, since a much bigger clone is one base away. The J gene is TRBJ1-5, the V gene TRBV24-1, with 8 positions matching TRBD1. V lost 11 bases to trimming and J lost 3 bases; unmatched junction nucleotides: 11. The CDR3 spans 15 residues. Germline V CDR1 and CDR2: KGHDR, SFDVKD. The CDR3 loop is CAITSTGGDNQPQHF. CDR3 coding DNA: TGTGCCATCACTTCCACAGGGGGAGACAATCAGCCCCAGCATTTT.

This clonotype has a count of ten or more. The chain uses TRBV10-3 and TRBJ2-7, with D possibly being TRBD1 or TRBD2 (5 bases each). CDR3 size: 14 residues. Germline CDR1 is ENHRY and CDR2 is SYGVKD. Trimming shortened V by 3 bases and J by 1 base, and 10 bases separated the two germline ends. Here the CDR3 reads CAISDSGRSYEQYF. In nucleotides, the CDR3 is TGTGCCATCAGTGATTCGGGACGGTCCTACGAGCAGTACTTC.

This clonotype has at least ten counts. V is TRBV6-1 and J is TRBJ1-2; D is undetermined. With 6 bases removed from V and 4 bases from J, the gap between germline ends came to 15 bases. The CDR3 length is 14 residues. Germline CDR1 is MNHNS and CDR2 is SASEGT. The CDR3 spells CASRAGTLFYGYTF. As DNA, the CDR3 is TGTGCCAGCAGGGCGGGTACGTTATTCTATGGCTACACCTTC.

This chain joins TRBV12-3 or TRBV12-4 and TRBJ1-1; D is ambiguous. V shed 5 bases and J shed 1 base, with 11 bases lying between them. The CDR3 totals 14 residues. CDR3 region: CASSAWDRNTEAFF. CDR3 DNA sequence: TGTGCCAGCAGTGCCTGGGATAGGAACACTGAAGCTTTCTTT.

This clonotype came up many times. The chain uses TRBV7-6 and TRBJ1-1; D is undetermined. The ends were cut back, 2 bases at V and 1 base at J, with 11 bases in the middle. Germline loops: CDR1 SGHVS, CDR2 FNYEAQ. The CDR3 contains 15 residues. Written as DNA, the CDR3 is TGTGCCAGCAGCTTATCTACGGGCTGGAACACTGAAGCTTTCTTT. This translates into CASSLSTGWNTEAFF.

As for this clonotype: This clone may be a read error of a much larger clone one base away. The chain is built from TRBV20-1 and TRBJ2-5; D possibly uses TRBD1 or TRBD2 (5 bases each). CDR1 and CDR2 (germline): DFQATT, SNEGSKA (reference sequence). CDR3 size: 17 residues. CDR3: CGASDRGTAGNKETRYF. The CDR3 DNA is TGCGGTGCTAGTGACCGAGGGACGGCCGGCAACAAAGAGACCCGGTACTTC.

The J gene is TRBJ2-2, the V gene TRBV4-1, with 11 bases aligning to TRBD2. CDR1 and CDR2 from the germline V gene are MGHRA and YSYEKL. Trimming took 10 bases from V and 7 from J; bases not matched to a gene: 14. The CDR3 totals 16 residues. DNA of the CDR3: TGCGCCACCAGTCCCGTACTAGCGGGAGTTGGCGGGGAGCTGTTTTTT. Translating it yields CATSPVLAGVGGELFF.

The V gene is TRBV7-9, the J gene TRBJ2-5, with D perhaps assigned TRBD1 or TRBD2 (5 bases each). The germline CDR1 and CDR2 sequences are SEHNR and FQNEAQ (reference sequence). Trimming removed 5 bases at V and 4 bases at J, with 11 bases between. The CDR3 consists of 13 residues. CDR3 sequence reads: CASSRAGGETQYF. CDR3 nucleotide sequence: TGTGCCAGCAGCCGGGCTGGGGGAGAGACCCAGTACTTC.

This clonotype occurred many times. The V and J genes are TRBV12-3 or TRBV12-4 and TRBJ2-2; unclear D gene. Deletions cut 1 base from V and 6 bases from J, with 6 bases between. The CDR3 totals 13 residues. The CDR3: CASSLEVSGELFF. In nucleotides, the CDR3 is TGTGCCAGCAGTTTAGAGGTGTCCGGGGAGCTGTTTTTT.

This clonotype was detected many times. The DNA for the CDR3 is TGTGCCAGCAGTTCGGGACTAGCGGGGTCGGCCCAGTACTTC. This gives the protein CASSSGLAGSAQYF. J is TRBJ2-5 and V is TRBV27; 13 bases are a match to TRBD2. The V segment lost 4 bases and the J segment 9 bases; nucleotides outside the gene matches: 5. The CDR3 is made up of 14 amino acids. Germline loops: CDR1 MNHEY, CDR2 SMNVEV (reference sequence).

This clonotype was seen only a few times. The CDR3 DNA sequence: TGTGCCAGCAGCCCGAGGACAGGGGACGGGGAGCTGTTTTTT. Amino acid sequence: CASSPRTGDGELFF. The chain uses TRBV7-9 and TRBJ2-2; 9 nucleotides agree with TRBD1. The CDR3 is 14 amino acids. V shed 5 bases, J shed 7 bases, and the junction held 5 bases outside the gene matches. Germline-derived CDR1 and CDR2 are SEHNR and FQNEAQ (reference sequence).

There are many counts of this clonotype. The chain recombines TRBV10-3 with TRBJ1-5; 7 bases align to TRBD1. This CDR3 has 17 residues. The J segment lost 1 base and the V segment lost 8 bases, leaving 14 bases of the junction unmatched. Germline values: CDR1 ENHRY, CDR2 SYGVKD. CDR3 nucleotide sequence: TGTGCCATCGGAAGACAGGGAGGGATGGGAAGCAATCAGCCCCAGCATTTT. This gives the protein CAIGRQGGMGSNQPQHF.

This clonotype was observed at least ten times. The chain is built from TRBV6-1 and TRBJ2-7, with D perhaps given as TRBD1 or TRBD2 (5 bases each). The germline V and J ends were trimmed by 6 bases and 3 bases, with 15 bases remaining between them. Germline V gene sequence: CDR1 MNHNS, CDR2 SASEGT. The CDR3 spans 14 residues. Here the CDR3 reads CASRDGTAYYEQYF. CDR3 coding DNA: TGTGCCAGCAGGGACGGGACGGCATACTACGAGCAGTACTTC.